This T cell receptor (beta chain) was found in a study of Ad26.COV2.S vaccination and SARS-CoV-2 variants. Study details: Participant was drawn from the COV1001 Ad26.COV2.S trial arm.

As concerns this clone: Antigen specificity is unknown.

The table came from immunoSEQ multiplex PCR; TCRdb's copy has only in-frame clones and leaves some out. Among about 440,000 clones listed, around 90% were seen once. General study points: Across vaccine and placebo recipients, the breadth of non-spike TCRs was similar. Substantial breadth was reportedly displayed by spike-specific CD8+ and CD4+ T cell responses after vaccination. Greater spike-specific TCR breadth was seen in vaccine recipients than in placebo recipients.

Germline V gene lookup returns CDR1 MDHEN and CDR2 SYDVKM. The CDR3 is made up of 14 amino acids. J was trimmed by 4 bases and V by 5 bases; bases with no gene match: 7. Treatment indicated: around 19 received Ad26.COV2.S at low or high dose, single or two shots; several received placebo; per-sample allocation not given. At day 63 after the first vaccine or placebo injection, samples were drawn. This receptor was taken from a person aged 18-60 years who received the Ad26.COV2.S COVID-19 vaccine or a placebo. The chain has TRBV28 and TRBJ1-2, with 7 bases matching TRBD1. The sequenced sample was peripheral blood, obtained in a trial of Ad26.COV2.S vaccine versus placebo. The CDR3 bases are TGTGCCAGCAGTATCCTGGGACAGCTCTATGGCTACACCTTC. This encodes CASSILGQLYGYTF.